In this sample, the clone carrying this T cell receptor (beta chain) turned up once. Its antigen is not known. Clones were sequenced by immunoSEQ multiplex PCR, and TCRdb holds only the in-frame ones, with some missing. The table has more than 400,000 clones, about 85% seen once; the top ten hold roughly 13%. Trimming took off 1 base at V and 2 bases at J, with 15 bases between the two ends. Germline lookup yields CDR1 SGHVS and CDR2 FQNEAQ. There are 17 residues in the CDR3. This entry is derived from a study of shared clonotypes between healthy human individuals. Study-level results: It was expected that sequencing depth would affect clonotype sharing among donors.

The sequence was collected from a woman between 40 and 55 years old in good health. Some clones in this sample may be carry-over from other donors' samples. Sequenced: PBMCs. This chain joins TRBV7-8 and TRBJ1-5; D is unclear. CDR3 region: CASSLGAPRGGNQPQHF. CDR3 DNA: TGTGCCAGCAGCTTAGGTGCCCCCCGTGGGGGCAATCAGCCCCAGCATTTT.